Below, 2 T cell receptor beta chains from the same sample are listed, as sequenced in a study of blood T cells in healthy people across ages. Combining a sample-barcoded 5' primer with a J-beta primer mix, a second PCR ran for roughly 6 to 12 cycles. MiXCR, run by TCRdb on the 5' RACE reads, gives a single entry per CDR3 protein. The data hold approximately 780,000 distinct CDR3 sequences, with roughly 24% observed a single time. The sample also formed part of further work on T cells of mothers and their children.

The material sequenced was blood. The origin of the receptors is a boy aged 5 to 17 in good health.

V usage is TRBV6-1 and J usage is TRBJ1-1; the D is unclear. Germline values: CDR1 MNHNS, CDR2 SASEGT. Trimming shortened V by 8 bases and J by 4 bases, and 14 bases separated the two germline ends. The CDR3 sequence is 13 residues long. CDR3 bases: TGTGCCAGCCTTGAGCTTAAGGGCACTGAAGCTTTCTTT. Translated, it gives CASLELKGTEAFF.

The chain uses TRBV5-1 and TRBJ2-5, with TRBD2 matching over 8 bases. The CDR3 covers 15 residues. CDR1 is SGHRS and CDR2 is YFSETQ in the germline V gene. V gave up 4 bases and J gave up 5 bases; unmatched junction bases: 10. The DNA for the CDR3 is TGCGCCAGCAGCCTGGGTAGCGGGGCCGGGGAGACCCAGTACTTC. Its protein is CASSLGSGAGETQYF.